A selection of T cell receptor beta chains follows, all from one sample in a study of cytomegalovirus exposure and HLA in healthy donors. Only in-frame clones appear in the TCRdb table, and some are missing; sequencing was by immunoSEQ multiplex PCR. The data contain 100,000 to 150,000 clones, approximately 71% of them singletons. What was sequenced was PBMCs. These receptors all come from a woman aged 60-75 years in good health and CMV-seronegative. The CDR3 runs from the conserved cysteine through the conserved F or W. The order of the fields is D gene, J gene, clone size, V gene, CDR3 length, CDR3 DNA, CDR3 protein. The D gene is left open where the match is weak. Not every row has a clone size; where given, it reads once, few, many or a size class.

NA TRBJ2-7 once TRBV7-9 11 TGTGCCAGCAGCTCTCGGGGCGAGCAGTACTTC CASSSRGEQYF
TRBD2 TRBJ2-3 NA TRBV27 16 TGTGCCAGCAGGGGGTGGGGGAGGGCCGCCACAGATACGCAGTATTTT CASRGWGRAATDTQYF
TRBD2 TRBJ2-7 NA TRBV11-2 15 TGTGCCAGCGTCCGGGGGGGCAGTTTCCCCTACGAGCAGTACTTC CASVRGGSFPYEQYF
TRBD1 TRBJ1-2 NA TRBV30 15 TGTGCCTGGAGTTCTTCTCGACAGGGTGTCTATGGCTACACCTTC CAWSSSRQGVYGYTF
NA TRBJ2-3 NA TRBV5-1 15 TGCGCCAGCAGCTTCGGCGGTATCTCCACAGATACGCAGTATTTT CASSFGGISTDTQYF
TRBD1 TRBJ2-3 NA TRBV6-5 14 TGTGCCAGCAGCGCGAACAGGGGATCAGATACGCAGTATTTT CASSANRGSDTQYF
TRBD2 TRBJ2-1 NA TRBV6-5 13 TGTGCCAGCAGTTACCGTCTAGCGGGGGAGCAGTTCTTC CASSYRLAGEQFF
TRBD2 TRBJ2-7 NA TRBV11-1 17 TGTGCCAGCAGCTTATTAGCGGCTAGCGGGTTCTCCTACGAGCAGTACTTC CASSLLAASGFSYEQYF
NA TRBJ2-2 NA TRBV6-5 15 TGTGCCAGCAGTAAGCGACAGGCGAACACCGGGGAGCTGTTTTTT CASSKRQANTGELFF
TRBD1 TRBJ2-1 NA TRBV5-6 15 TGTGCCAGCAGGTACGGGACAGTGAACTACAATGAGCAGTTCTTC CASRYGTVNYNEQFF
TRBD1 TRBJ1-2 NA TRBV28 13 TGTGCCAGCAGTATTCAACAGGGGCCTGGCTACACCTTC CASSIQQGPGYTF
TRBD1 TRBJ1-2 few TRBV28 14 TGTGCCAGCAGAACCGGGACAGGGTTCTATGGCTACACCTTC CASRTGTGFYGYTF
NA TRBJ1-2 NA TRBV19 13 TGTGCCAGTAGTATAACAGGCAACTATGGCTACACCTTC CASSITGNYGYTF
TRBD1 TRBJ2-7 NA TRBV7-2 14 TGTGCCAGCAGCCCGCAACAGGGGGCCTACGAGCAGTACTTC CASSPQQGAYEQYF
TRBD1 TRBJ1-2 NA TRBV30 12 TGTGCCGGAACAGGGGGGGCCTATGGCTACACCTTC CAGTGGAYGYTF
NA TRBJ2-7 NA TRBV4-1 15 TGCGCCAGCAGCCGAACCGGCGGGGCAGGATACGAGCAGTACTTC CASSRTGGAGYEQYF
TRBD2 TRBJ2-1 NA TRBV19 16 TGTGCCAGTAGTTCCCCCCCGGGGGGTAACTGGAACGAGCAGTTCTTC CASSSPPGGNWNEQFF
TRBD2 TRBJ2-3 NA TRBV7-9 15 TGTGCCAGCAGCTTAGCGGCAACTAGCGGGAGGGCGCAGTATTTT CASSLAATSGRAQYF
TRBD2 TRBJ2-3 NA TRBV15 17 TGTGCCACCAGCAGAGATTGGGGGAGGACTAGGACAGATACGCAGTATTTT CATSRDWGRTRTDTQYF
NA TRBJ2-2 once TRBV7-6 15 TGTGCCAGCAGCCTCGGAGGGCCGGGCACCGGGGAGCTGTTTTTT CASSLGGPGTGELFF
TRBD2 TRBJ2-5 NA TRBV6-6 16 TGTGCCAGCAGGACCTCGACTAGCGGGGGTCGAGAGACCCAGTACTTC CASRTSTSGGRETQYF
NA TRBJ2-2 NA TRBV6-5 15 TGTGCCAGCAGTTCGTTCGGGGAGAACACCGGGGAGCTGTTTTTT CASSSFGENTGELFF
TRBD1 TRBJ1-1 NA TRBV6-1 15 TGTGCCAGCAGTGAAGCGGGACAGGGTGGAACTGAAGCTTTCTTT CASSEAGQGGTEAFF
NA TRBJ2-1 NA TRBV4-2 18 TGTGCCAGCAGCCAAGATAAAGGGGACTTTATAACCTACAATGAGCAGTTCTTC CASSQDKGDFITYNEQFF
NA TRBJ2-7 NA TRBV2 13 TGTGCCAGCGTGATCGCGGGGTCCCACGAGCAGTACTTC CASVIAGSHEQYF
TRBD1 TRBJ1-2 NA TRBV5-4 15 TGTGCCAGCAGCTTGGTCTCTCAGGGGGGCGGTGGCTACACCTTC CASSLVSQGGGGYTF
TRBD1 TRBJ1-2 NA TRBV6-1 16 TGTGCCAGCAGTGAATCTGCTGGACAGGGAACCTATGGCTACACCTTC CASSESAGQGTYGYTF
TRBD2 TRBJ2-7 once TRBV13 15 TGTGCCAGCAGCTCGGGAGGCGGGAGGACCTACGGGCAGTACTTC CASSSGGGRTYGQYF
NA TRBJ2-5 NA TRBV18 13 TGTGCCAGCTCACCCGGGGTTAAAGAGACCCAGTACTTC CASSPGVKETQYF
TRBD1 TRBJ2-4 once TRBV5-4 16 TGTGCCAGCAGCTTGGTTGAGGGGGCGGCCAAAAACATTCAGTACTTC CASSLVEGAAKNIQYF
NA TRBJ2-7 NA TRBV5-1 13 TGCGCCAGCAGCTTCAGGCCGGGGTACGAGCAGTACTTC CASSFRPGYEQYF
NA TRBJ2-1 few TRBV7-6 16 TGTGCCAGCAGCTTACCCGGGACTTACTCCTACAATGAGCAGTTCTTC CASSLPGTYSYNEQFF
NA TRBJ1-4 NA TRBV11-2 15 TGTGCCAGCAGACAGGGCGATGCAACTAATGAAAAACTGTTTTTT CASRQGDATNEKLFF
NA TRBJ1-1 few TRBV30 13 TGTGCCTGGATGGAGGGGAAGGTCACTGAAGCTTTCTTT CAWMEGKVTEAFF
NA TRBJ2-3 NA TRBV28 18 TGTGCCAGCAGTCCCTTTCTCCCCCCTAGCGAATACACAGATACGCAGTATTTT CASSPFLPPSEYTDTQYF
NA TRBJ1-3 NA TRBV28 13 TGTGCCAGCAGTTGGGGTGGGGAGAGTTCCATATATTTT CASSWGGESSIYF
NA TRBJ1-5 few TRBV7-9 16 TGTGCCAGCAGCTTAGGGGACCGGGGGATCAATCAGCCCCAGCATTTT CASSLGDRGINQPQHF
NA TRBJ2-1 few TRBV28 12 TGTGCCAGCAGTACCCGGGTCGATGAGCAGTTCTTC CASSTRVDEQFF
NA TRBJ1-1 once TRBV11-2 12 TGTGCCAGCAGCTATTCGGACACTGAAGCTTTCTTT CASSYSDTEAFF
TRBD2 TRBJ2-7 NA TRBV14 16 TGTGCCAGCAGCCATTACGGGACTAGCGGCCCCTACGAGCAGTACTTC CASSHYGTSGPYEQYF
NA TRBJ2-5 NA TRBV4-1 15 TGCGCCAGCAGCCAAGGGAACAGGCTGGGGGAGACCCAGTACTTC CASSQGNRLGETQYF
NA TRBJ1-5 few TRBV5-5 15 TGTGCCAGCAGCGCCAGTGGGGCCCTCAATCAGCCCCAGCATTTT CASSASGALNQPQHF
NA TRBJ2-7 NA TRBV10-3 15 TGTGCCATCAGGGCGGGACTCCGGAGCTCCTACGAGCAGTACTTC CAIRAGLRSSYEQYF
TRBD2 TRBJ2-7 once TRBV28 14 TGTGCCCTACGGGACGGGGCACACGGGGGGGAGCAGTACTTC CALRDGAHGGEQYF
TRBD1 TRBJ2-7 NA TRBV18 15 TGTGCCAGCTCACCACCGCTCGGACAGGGGTCCGAGCAGTACTTC CASSPPLGQGSEQYF
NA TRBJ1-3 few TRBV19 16 TGTGCCAGTAGTATAATGGCGGGACTCTCTGGAAACACCATATATTTT CASSIMAGLSGNTIYF
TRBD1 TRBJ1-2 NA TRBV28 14 TGTGCCAGCAGAGGAGGGGGCGCGAACTATGGCTACACCTTC CASRGGGANYGYTF
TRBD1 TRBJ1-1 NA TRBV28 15 TGTGCCAGCAGTTTACCCCCGACAGGGGGGACTGAAGCTTTCTTT CASSLPPTGGTEAFF